A selection of T cell receptor beta chains follows, all from one sample in a study of blood T cells in healthy people across ages. MiXCR was run by TCRdb on the 5' RACE reads, yielding one entry per CDR3 protein. The sample contains hundreds of thousands of distinct CDR3 sequences, approximately 49% of which appear only once. Sequences were obtained from blood. Receptors originate from a man aged 25-45 years in good health. The CDR3 runs from the conserved cysteine through the conserved F or W. The order of the fields is D gene, clone size, J gene, V gene, CDR3 protein, CDR3 DNA. A D gene is named only where the DNA matches it firmly. Size values are once, few and many counts, or a class for expanded clones, and some rows have none.

d_gene: TRBD1
abundance: -
j_gene: TRBJ2-7
v_gene: TRBV27
CDR3aa: CASSRAGTGSYEQYF
CDR3nt: TGTGCCAGCAGTAGAGCCGGGACAGGGAGTTACGAGCAGTACTTC

d_gene: -
abundance: -
j_gene: TRBJ1-4
v_gene: TRBV6-2/TRBV6-3
CDR3aa: CASRTGATNEKLFF
CDR3nt: TGTGCCAGCAGAACGGGAGCAACTAATGAAAAACTGTTTTTT

d_gene: -
abundance: -
j_gene: TRBJ2-7
v_gene: TRBV3-1
CDR3aa: CASSQGVIYYNEQYF
CDR3nt: TGTGCCAGCAGCCAAGGCGTTATCTACTACAATGAGCAGTACTTC

d_gene: TRBD1
abundance: few
j_gene: TRBJ1-2
v_gene: TRBV28
CDR3aa: CASSSPLSGQGGYYGYTF
CDR3nt: TGTGCCAGCAGCTCTCCCCTATCGGGACAGGGGGGATACTATGGCTACACCTTC

d_gene: TRBD2
abundance: few
j_gene: TRBJ2-3
v_gene: TRBV4-2
CDR3aa: CASSQDYPSGGRIDTQYF
CDR3nt: TGTGCCAGCAGCCAAGATTACCCTAGCGGGGGGCGCATCGATACGCAGTATTTT

d_gene: -
abundance: -
j_gene: TRBJ2-7
v_gene: TRBV7-9
CDR3aa: CASSFLGGVGYEQYF
CDR3nt: TGTGCCAGCAGCTTCCTAGGGGGGGTAGGCTACGAGCAGTACTTC

d_gene: -
abundance: -
j_gene: TRBJ2-5
v_gene: TRBV27
CDR3aa: CASNTTEHQETQYF
CDR3nt: TGTGCCAGCAATACGACAGAACATCAAGAGACCCAGTACTTC

d_gene: -
abundance: many
j_gene: TRBJ1-6
v_gene: TRBV20-1
CDR3aa: CSAAQYSPLHF
CDR3nt: TGCAGTGCTGCCCAGTATTCACCCCTCCACTTT

d_gene: -
abundance: -
j_gene: TRBJ2-1
v_gene: TRBV4-1
CDR3aa: CASSQVQRAFGASSYNEQFF
CDR3nt: TGCGCCAGCAGCCAAGTTCAGAGGGCTTTCGGGGCGAGCTCCTACAATGAGCAGTTCTTC

d_gene: -
abundance: -
j_gene: TRBJ1-5
v_gene: TRBV12-3/TRBV12-4
CDR3aa: CASSLALQGNQPQHF
CDR3nt: TGTGCCAGCAGTTTAGCCCTACAGGGTAACCAGCCCCAGCATTTT

d_gene: -
abundance: -
j_gene: TRBJ1-1
v_gene: TRBV7-9
CDR3aa: CASSLPHTEAFF
CDR3nt: TGTGCCAGCAGCCTCCCCCACACTGAAGCTTTCTTT

d_gene: -
abundance: -
j_gene: TRBJ2-4
v_gene: TRBV4-1
CDR3aa: CASSQENPGVKNIQYF
CDR3nt: TGCGCCAGCAGCCAAGAGAATCCGGGAGTTAAAAACATTCAGTACTTC

d_gene: -
abundance: -
j_gene: TRBJ2-3
v_gene: TRBV20-1
CDR3aa: CSATPGVSTDTQYF
CDR3nt: TGCAGTGCAACTCCAGGGGTCTCGACAGATACGCAGTATTTT

d_gene: TRBD2
abundance: -
j_gene: TRBJ2-1
v_gene: TRBV7-2
CDR3aa: CASSLTTSGGSNEQFF
CDR3nt: TGTGCCAGCAGCTTAACGACTAGCGGGGGGTCTAATGAGCAGTTCTTC

d_gene: TRBD2
abundance: few
j_gene: TRBJ2-5
v_gene: TRBV6-1
CDR3aa: CASKVYGLAGAGPQETQYF
CDR3nt: TGTGCCAGTAAAGTATACGGACTAGCGGGGGCTGGACCCCAAGAGACCCAGTACTTC

d_gene: TRBD1
abundance: few
j_gene: TRBJ1-2
v_gene: TRBV7-9
CDR3aa: CASSRQGGVDYGYTF
CDR3nt: TGTGCCAGCAGCCGTCAGGGGGGGGTGGACTATGGCTACACCTTC

d_gene: -
abundance: -
j_gene: TRBJ2-7
v_gene: TRBV28
CDR3aa: CASSLNRESSYNEQYF
CDR3nt: TGTGCCAGCAGTCTCAACCGGGAGAGCTCCTACAATGAGCAGTACTTC

d_gene: TRBD2
abundance: -
j_gene: TRBJ2-2
v_gene: TRBV4-1
CDR3aa: CASSFRSGGGSTGELFF
CDR3nt: TGCGCCAGCAGCTTCAGAAGCGGGGGGGGTTCCACCGGGGAGCTGTTTTTT

d_gene: -
abundance: -
j_gene: TRBJ1-2
v_gene: TRBV6-4
CDR3aa: CASSDGLGYGYTF
CDR3nt: TGTGCCAGCAGTGACGGATTAGGGTATGGCTACACCTTC

d_gene: -
abundance: few
j_gene: TRBJ1-5
v_gene: TRBV6-1
CDR3aa: CASSEALGGSKPQHF
CDR3nt: TGTGCCAGCAGTGAAGCTCTGGGGGGCTCGAAGCCCCAGCATTTT

d_gene: TRBD1
abundance: -
j_gene: TRBJ2-3
v_gene: TRBV28
CDR3aa: CANTSAGTGVRNTQYF
CDR3nt: TGTGCCAACACCTCAGCCGGGACAGGGGTACGAAATACGCAGTATTTT

d_gene: -
abundance: few
j_gene: TRBJ1-5
v_gene: TRBV30
CDR3aa: CAWALGGVGNQPQHF
CDR3nt: TGTGCCTGGGCCCTTGGGGGGGTTGGAAATCAGCCCCAGCATTTT

d_gene: -
abundance: -
j_gene: TRBJ2-7
v_gene: TRBV27
CDR3aa: CASSPSGTERPIYEQYF
CDR3nt: TGTGCCAGCAGCCCATCCGGGACGGAGAGACCCATCTACGAGCAGTACTTC

d_gene: -
abundance: few
j_gene: TRBJ1-6
v_gene: TRBV6-1
CDR3aa: CASSENLLGYNSPLHF
CDR3nt: TGTGCCAGCAGTGAAAATTTACTGGGATATAATTCACCCCTCCACTTT

d_gene: TRBD1
abundance: -
j_gene: TRBJ1-5
v_gene: TRBV7-2
CDR3aa: CASSFIETGVGYQPQHF
CDR3nt: TGTGCCAGCAGCTTTATCGAGACAGGGGTTGGTTATCAGCCCCAGCATTTT

d_gene: -
abundance: few
j_gene: TRBJ1-2
v_gene: TRBV27
CDR3aa: CASIPDTDRRQKKTFHGYTF
CDR3nt: TGTGCCAGCATTCCCGACACGGACAGACGACAGAAAAAAACTTTCCATGGCTACACCTTC

d_gene: -
abundance: -
j_gene: TRBJ2-3
v_gene: TRBV7-8
CDR3aa: CASSLSLGGGTDTQYF
CDR3nt: TGTGCCAGCAGCTTATCGCTTGGGGGTGGAACAGATACGCAGTATTTT

d_gene: -
abundance: -
j_gene: TRBJ2-7
v_gene: TRBV3-1
CDR3aa: CASSQSLVDLEQYF
CDR3nt: TGTGCCAGCAGCCAAAGCCTAGTGGATCTCGAGCAGTACTTC

d_gene: TRBD1
abundance: few
j_gene: TRBJ1-6
v_gene: TRBV28
CDR3aa: CASIRDSSYNSPLHF
CDR3nt: TGTGCCAGCATTCGGGACAGCTCCTATAATTCACCCCTCCACTTT

d_gene: TRBD1
abundance: -
j_gene: TRBJ2-7
v_gene: TRBV6-5
CDR3aa: CASSYTQGAEQYF
CDR3nt: TGTGCCAGCAGTTACACCCAGGGGGCCGAGCAGTACTTC

d_gene: TRBD1
abundance: -
j_gene: TRBJ1-1
v_gene: TRBV6-1
CDR3aa: CASSELETGMNTEAFF
CDR3nt: TGTGCCAGCAGTGAACTAGAGACAGGGATGAACACTGAAGCTTTCTTT

d_gene: -
abundance: many
j_gene: TRBJ1-5
v_gene: TRBV4-1
CDR3aa: CASSQEDSNQPQHF
CDR3nt: TGCGCCAGCAGCCAAGAGGATAGCAATCAGCCCCAGCATTTT

d_gene: -
abundance: few
j_gene: TRBJ2-7
v_gene: TRBV7-2
CDR3aa: CASSLAGKSSYEQYF
CDR3nt: TGTGCCAGCAGCTTAGCCGGGAAGAGTTCCTACGAGCAGTACTTC

d_gene: TRBD1
abundance: -
j_gene: TRBJ1-1
v_gene: TRBV9
CDR3aa: CASSVGGQGITEAFF
CDR3nt: TGTGCCAGCAGCGTAGGGGGACAGGGGATCACTGAAGCTTTCTTT

d_gene: -
abundance: -
j_gene: TRBJ2-5
v_gene: TRBV20-1
CDR3aa: CSVLEGLPETQYF
CDR3nt: TGCAGTGTTTTAGAGGGACTTCCGGAGACCCAGTACTTC

d_gene: TRBD2
abundance: few
j_gene: TRBJ2-2
v_gene: TRBV6-2/TRBV6-3
CDR3aa: CASSIRRGVYTGELFF
CDR3nt: TGTGCCAGCAGCATAAGGCGGGGGGTCTACACCGGGGAGCTGTTTTTT

d_gene: -
abundance: -
j_gene: TRBJ1-6
v_gene: TRBV10-3
CDR3aa: CAISQNRVESPLHF
CDR3nt: TGTGCCATCAGTCAGAATCGTGTAGAGTCACCCCTCCACTTT

d_gene: -
abundance: many
j_gene: TRBJ2-7
v_gene: TRBV12-3/TRBV12-4
CDR3aa: CASSLEPNPYEQYF
CDR3nt: TGTGCCAGCAGTTTGGAACCGAACCCGTACGAGCAGTACTTC

d_gene: -
abundance: many
j_gene: TRBJ2-3
v_gene: TRBV20-1
CDR3aa: CSAERGVTDTQYF
CDR3nt: TGCAGTGCTGAGAGGGGAGTCACAGATACGCAGTATTTT

d_gene: TRBD2
abundance: -
j_gene: TRBJ2-1
v_gene: TRBV12-3/TRBV12-4
CDR3aa: CASSPQRRGVGNEQFF
CDR3nt: TGTGCCAGCAGTCCCCAGCGACGGGGGGTGGGTAATGAGCAGTTCTTC

d_gene: -
abundance: many
j_gene: TRBJ2-3
v_gene: TRBV10-3
CDR3aa: CAISPNRDSRTDTQYF
CDR3nt: TGTGCCATCAGTCCAAACCGGGACTCGCGCACAGATACGCAGTATTTT

d_gene: -
abundance: -
j_gene: TRBJ2-7
v_gene: TRBV7-2
CDR3aa: CASSQSGADSYEQYF
CDR3nt: TGTGCCAGCAGCCAGTCGGGGGCAGACTCCTACGAGCAGTACTTC

d_gene: -
abundance: -
j_gene: TRBJ2-3
v_gene: TRBV20-1
CDR3aa: CSARDPLGSDTQYF
CDR3nt: TGCAGTGCTAGAGACCCCTTGGGTTCAGATACGCAGTATTTT

d_gene: -
abundance: few
j_gene: TRBJ1-4
v_gene: TRBV9
CDR3aa: CASSQGGTVGEKLFF
CDR3nt: TGTGCCAGCAGCCAAGGCGGCACCGTAGGAGAAAAACTGTTTTTT

d_gene: -
abundance: -
j_gene: TRBJ2-7
v_gene: TRBV20-1
CDR3aa: CSARVGPSYEQYF
CDR3nt: TGCAGTGCTAGAGTCGGCCCTTCCTACGAGCAGTACTTC

d_gene: -
abundance: -
j_gene: TRBJ2-3
v_gene: TRBV21-1
CDR3aa: CASSPPTSGGYTDTQYF
CDR3nt: TGTGCCAGCAGCCCGCCCACTAGCGGGGGCTACACAGATACGCAGTATTTT

d_gene: TRBD2
abundance: few
j_gene: TRBJ2-3
v_gene: TRBV4-3
CDR3aa: CASSGGGPDTDTQYF
CDR3nt: TGCGCCAGCAGCGGGGGGGGACCCGACACAGATACGCAGTATTTT